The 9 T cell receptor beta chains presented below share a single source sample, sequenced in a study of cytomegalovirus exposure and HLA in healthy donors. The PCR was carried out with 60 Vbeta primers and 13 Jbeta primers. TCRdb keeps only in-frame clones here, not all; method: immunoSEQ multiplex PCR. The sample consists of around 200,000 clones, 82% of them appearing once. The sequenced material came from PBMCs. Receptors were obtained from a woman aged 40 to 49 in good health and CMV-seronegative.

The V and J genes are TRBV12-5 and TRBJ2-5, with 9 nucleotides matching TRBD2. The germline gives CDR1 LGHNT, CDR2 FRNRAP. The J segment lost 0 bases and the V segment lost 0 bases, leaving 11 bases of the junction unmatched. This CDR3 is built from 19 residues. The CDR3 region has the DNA TGTGCTAGTGGTTTGGTACTGGGCGGGAGGGACGTTAACCAAGAGACCCAGTACTTC. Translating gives CASGLVLGGRDVNQETQYF.

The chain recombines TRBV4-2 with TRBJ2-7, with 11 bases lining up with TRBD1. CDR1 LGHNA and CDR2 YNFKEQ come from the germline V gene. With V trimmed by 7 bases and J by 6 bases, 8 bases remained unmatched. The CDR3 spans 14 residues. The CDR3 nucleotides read TGTGCCAGCACCCTCGGACAGGGGGCGGGCGAGCAGTACTTC. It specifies CASTLGQGAGEQYF.

The CDR3 spells CSVVYSLGGNTIYF. The CDR3 nucleotides are TGCAGCGTTGTCTATTCCCTGGGCGGAAACACCATATATTTT. V gene TRBV29-1 combines with J gene TRBJ1-3; D is unclear. Germline assignment: CDR1 SQVTM and CDR2 ANQGSEA. Trimming removed 4 bases at V and 4 bases at J, with 14 bases between. The CDR3 totals 14 residues. Filled out from reference TRBV29-1 and TRBJ1-3, the complete variable domain reads SAVISQKPSRDICQRGTSLTIQCQVDSQVTMMFWYRQQPGQSLTLIATANQGSEATYESGFVIDKFPISRPNLTFSTLTVSNMSPEDSSIYLCSVVYSLGGNTIYFGEGSWLTVV.

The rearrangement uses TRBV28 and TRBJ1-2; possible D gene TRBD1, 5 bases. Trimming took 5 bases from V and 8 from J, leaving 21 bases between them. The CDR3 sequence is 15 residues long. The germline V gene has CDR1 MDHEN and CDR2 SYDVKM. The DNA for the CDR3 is TGTGCCAGCAGTGGAGGGGACCGATCCTCTATGGGCTACACCTTC. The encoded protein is CASSGGDRSSMGYTF.

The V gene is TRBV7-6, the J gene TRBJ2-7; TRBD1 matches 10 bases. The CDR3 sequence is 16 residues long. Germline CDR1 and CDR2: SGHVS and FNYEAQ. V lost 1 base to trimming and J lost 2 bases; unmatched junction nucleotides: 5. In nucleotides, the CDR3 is TGTGCCAGCAGCTTAGTCGGGACAGGGGCTCCCTACGAGCAGTACTTC. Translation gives CASSLVGTGAPYEQYF.

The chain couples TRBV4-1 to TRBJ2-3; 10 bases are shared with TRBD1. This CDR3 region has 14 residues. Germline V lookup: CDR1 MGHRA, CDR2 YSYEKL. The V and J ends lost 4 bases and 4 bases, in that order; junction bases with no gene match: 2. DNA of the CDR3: TGCGCCAGCAGCCCCGGGACAGGGGCAGATACGCAGTATTTT. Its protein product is CASSPGTGADTQYF.

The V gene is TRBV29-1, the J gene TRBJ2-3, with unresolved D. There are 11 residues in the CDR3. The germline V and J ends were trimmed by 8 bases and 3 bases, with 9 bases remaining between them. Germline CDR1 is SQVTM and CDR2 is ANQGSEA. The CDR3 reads CSIYSTDTQYF. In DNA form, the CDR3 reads TGCAGCATATACAGTACAGATACGCAGTATTTT.

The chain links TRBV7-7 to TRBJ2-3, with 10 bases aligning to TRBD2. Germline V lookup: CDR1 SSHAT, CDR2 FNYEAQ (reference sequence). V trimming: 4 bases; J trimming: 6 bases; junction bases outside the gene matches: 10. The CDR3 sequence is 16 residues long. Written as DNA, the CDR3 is TGTGCCAGCAGCTCCGGGACTAGCGACGAATCGGATACGCAGTATTTT. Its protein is CASSSGTSDESDTQYF.

The CDR3 DNA follows: TGTGCCAGTAGTCATCCCTACGGACACAATAATGGCTACACCTTC. It is translated as CASSHPYGHNNGYTF. The gene calls are TRBV19 and TRBJ1-2; D is perhaps TRBD1 (5 bases). Per the germline V gene, CDR1 is LNHDA and CDR2 is SQIVND (reference sequence). With 5 bases removed from V and 6 bases from J, the gap between germline ends came to 19 bases. The CDR3 spans 15 residues.